These 26 T cell receptor beta chains were all obtained from the same sample, sequenced in a study of early T cells in non-severe SARS-CoV-2 infection. TCRdb re-analysed the 5' RACE reads in MiXCR, keeping a single row per CDR3 protein. The table includes 55,000 to 75,000 distinct CDR3 sequences, more than 7% detected once. The specimen sequenced was whole blood. All receptors derive from an adult who was a healthcare worker with PCR-confirmed SARS-CoV-2 infection or an uninfected control (not recorded which).

This clonotype turned up a few times. The gene calls are TRBV9 and TRBJ2-1, with 9 bases fitting TRBD2. In germline, CDR1 is SGDLS, CDR2 YYNGEE. This CDR3 has 16 residues. V shed 1 base and J 1 base; nucleotides not matched to a gene: 3. Written as DNA, the CDR3 is TGTGCCAGCAGCGTACTAGCGGGGCCGTCCTACAATGAGCAGTTCTTC. As protein: CASSVLAGPSYNEQFF.

This clonotype has more than one count but fewer than ten. V gene TRBV7-9 combines with J gene TRBJ1-2, with 8 bases that match TRBD1. This CDR3 has 17 amino acids. V was clipped by 4 bases and J by 6 bases; unmatched bases: 16. Germline lookup yields CDR1 SEHNR and CDR2 FQNEAQ (reference sequence). DNA of the CDR3: TGTGCCAGCAGCTCCGCCGGACAGGGAACATCTAAGGATGGCTACACCTTC. Translation gives CASSSAGQGTSKDGYTF.

This clonotype has just a few counts. This chain uses TRBV5-4 with TRBJ2-3; TRBD2 matches at 8 bases. V trimming: 4 bases; J trimming: 0 bases; junction bases outside the gene matches: 16. This CDR3 comprises 19 residues. CDR1 and CDR2 from the germline V gene are SGHNT and YYREEE (reference sequence). CDR3: CASSPPGGRPAGSTDTQYF. Written as DNA, the CDR3 is TGTGCCAGCAGCCCCCCGGGGGGGCGCCCAGCAGGTAGCACAGATACGCAGTATTTT.

This clonotype was counted ten times or more. CDR3: CASTPGGSGNTIYF. For the CDR3, the DNA is TGTGCCAGCACCCCCGGGGGGTCTGGAAACACCATATATTTT. This chain uses TRBV6-5 with TRBJ1-3; a possible D gene is TRBD1 (5 bases). Trimming left V 7 bases short and J 1 base short, with 11 bases between. Germline-derived CDR1 and CDR2 are MNHEY and SVGAGI. The length of the CDR3 is 14 residues.

On this clonotype: The DNA is omitted, as the CDR3 cannot be located on it reliably, and the CDR3 follows TCRdb's listing. The chain is built from TRBV7-2 and TRBJ2-7; the D call in the table, TRBD1, was not verified against the DNA. Germline loops: CDR1 SGHTA, CDR2 FQGNSA. The CDR3 extends over 15 residues, inclusive of both ends. This chain's CDR3 is CASSFGPGDRVEQYF.

The chain is built from TRBV12-3 or TRBV12-4 and TRBJ1-5; D gene ambiguous. Deletions cut 2 bases from V and 2 bases from J, with 7 bases between. The CDR3 consists of 14 residues. Here the CDR3 DNA reads TGTGCCAGCAGTTTACTAAGTGGCAATCAGCCCCAGCATTTT. This codes for CASSLLSGNQPQHF.

This clonotype has just a few counts. The CDR3 protein is CASSIASGTTTYNEQFF. The CDR3 DNA follows: TGTGCCAGCAGCATCGCTAGTGGGACAACCACTTACAATGAGCAGTTCTTC. V is TRBV7-9 and J is TRBJ2-1; D is perhaps TRBD1 (6 bases). The V end lost 5 bases, the J end lost 4 bases, and 21 bases lay between the germline ends. CDR1 SEHNR and CDR2 FQNEAQ come from the germline V gene (reference sequence). The CDR3 covers 17 residues.

In this sample, this clonotype turned up many times. The chain recombines TRBV5-6 with TRBJ1-5; D gene unclear. CDR3 length equals 14 residues. Germline V gene sequence: CDR1 SGHDT, CDR2 YYEEEE. V was trimmed by 0 bases and J by 7 bases, leaving 11 bases between them. The CDR3 DNA follows: TGTGCCAGCAGCTTGGGCCCCGGGGAGCAGCCCCAGCATTTT. The encoded protein is CASSLGPGEQPQHF.

Points on this clonotype: A much larger clonotype is one base distant, so this may be a read error. This chain uses TRBV2 with TRBJ2-1; unclear D gene. The CDR3 sequence is 11 residues long. Germline V lookup: CDR1 SNHLY, CDR2 FYNNEI. The CDR3 DNA sequence: TGTGCCAGCAAGACTCTGAATGAGCAGGTCTTC. This gives the protein CASKTLNEQVF.

This clonotype was seen a handful of times. The gene calls are TRBV12-3 or TRBV12-4 and TRBJ2-2; 7 bases agree with TRBD2. This CDR3 spans 15 amino acids. V shed 3 bases, J shed 4 bases, and the junction held 5 bases outside the gene matches. The CDR3 coding sequence is TGTGCCAGCAGTTTCGGCCTAGCGGTCACCGGGGAGCTGTTTTTT. Amino acid sequence: CASSFGLAVTGELFF.

This clonotype occurred many times. The rearrangement joins TRBV9 to TRBJ1-1; D perhaps matches TRBD1 (6 bases). Germline V gene lookup returns CDR1 SGDLS and CDR2 YYNGEE. The CDR3 totals 13 residues. The V end lost 3 bases, the J end lost 4 bases, and 10 bases lay between the germline ends. CDR3 DNA sequence: TGTGCCAGCAGCGCCGGGGGCCCCACTGAAGCTTTCTTT. Protein: CASSAGGPTEAFF.

This clonotype has a count of ten or more. The rearrangement uses TRBV28 and TRBJ2-7; 11 nucleotides agree with TRBD1. The germline V gene encodes CDR1 MDHEN and CDR2 SYDVKM. Trimming removed 8 bases from V and 0 bases from J; junction bases left unmatched: 6. The CDR3 runs to 15 residues. The CDR3 DNA is TGTGCCAGCTCCTCAGGGACAGGGGGCTCCTACGAGCAGTACTTC. Its translation is CASSSGTGGSYEQYF.

DNA for the CDR3: TGTGCCAGCAGTCCCCAGACGGGACCAATCTACAATGAGCAGTTCTTC. It translates to CASSPQTGPIYNEQFF. V is TRBV27 and J is TRBJ2-1, with D perhaps assigned TRBD1 or TRBD2 (5 bases each). V lost 5 bases and J 3 bases, leaving 17 bases between the germline ends. CDR3 length equals 16 residues. Germline values: CDR1 MNHEY, CDR2 SMNVEV (reference sequence).

This clonotype was counted a few times. DNA of the CDR3: TGCAGTGCTAGAGAGGAGGGGGACCAGCCCCAGCATTTT. Translation: CSAREEGDQPQHF. The chain links TRBV20-1 to TRBJ1-5, with D maybe TRBD1 (6 bases). Trimming removed 0 bases from V and 7 bases from J, with 10 bases in between. From germline, CDR1 is DFQATT and CDR2 SNEGSKA (reference sequence). This CDR3 comprises 13 residues.

This clonotype was picked up a small number of times. The V gene is TRBV3-1, the J gene TRBJ2-4; 9 bases map to TRBD2. Germline assignment: CDR1 LGHDT and CDR2 YNNKEL (reference sequence). This CDR3 is built from 16 residues. Trimming cost V 3 bases and J 2 bases; bases outside gene matches: 5. The CDR3 spells CASSHGTSYPKNIQYF. The DNA for the CDR3 is TGTGCCAGCAGCCATGGGACTAGCTATCCCAAAAACATTCAGTACTTC.

This clonotype was counted only a few times. J is TRBJ1-2 and V is TRBV5-1; TRBD1 is a possible D gene (5 bases). Between the trimmed V and J ends, which lost 4 bases and 7 bases, there was a span of 11 bases. The CDR3 totals 12 residues. CDR1 is SGHRS and CDR2 is YFSETQ in the germline V gene. In DNA form, the CDR3 reads TGCGCCAGCAGCGCAGGGACCATTGGCTACACCTTC. It specifies CASSAGTIGYTF.

This clonotype was seen a few times. J is TRBJ1-4 and V is TRBV29-1, with a tentative D call TRBD1 (6 bases). The V gene lost 0 bases and the J gene lost 6 bases, with 23 bases spanning the gap. The germline V gene has CDR1 SQVTM and CDR2 ANQGSEA. This CDR3 is built from 18 residues. The CDR3 DNA reads TGCAGCGTTGAAGAAATGTATGCTCCGGGACACGTACATGAAAAACTGTTTTTT. It encodes CSVEEMYAPGHVHEKLFF.

J is TRBJ2-3 and V is TRBV7-2; unclear D gene. The CDR3 length is 15 residues. CDR1 and CDR2 (germline): SGHTA, FQGNSA. V was cut by 1 base and J by 0 bases, with 8 bases left in between. CDR3 DNA sequence: TGTGCCAGCAGCTTAGTCGGTTCTAGCACAGATACGCAGTATTTT. Translation: CASSLVGSSTDTQYF.

This chain connects TRBV9 to TRBJ2-7; weak D call: TRBD2 (6 bases). The CDR3 contains 15 residues. Trimming pared 2 bases from V and 0 bases from J, leaving 12 bases between. CDR1 and CDR2 from the germline V gene are SGDLS and YYNGEE. CDR3 nucleotides: TGTGCCAGCAGCGTCCTCCCGGGAGACTCCTACGAGCAGTACTTC. It codes for CASSVLPGDSYEQYF.

V usage is TRBV2 and J usage is TRBJ2-1; D is unresolved. Germline-derived CDR1 and CDR2 are SNHLY and FYNNEI. There are 14 residues in the CDR3. V lost 5 bases and J lost 4, with 12 bases in between. CDR3 residues: CASSRNISYNEQFF. The CDR3 coding sequence is TGTGCCAGCAGTCGGAACATATCATACAATGAGCAGTTCTTC. The full variable domain, rest sourced from reference TRBV2 and TRBJ2-1, is EPEVTQTPSHQVTQMGQEVILRCVPISNHLYFYWYRQILGQKVEFLVSFYNNEISEKSEIFDDQFSVERPDGSNFTLKIRSTKLEDSAMYFCASSRNISYNEQFFGPGTRLTVL.

This rearrangement joins TRBV6-4 to TRBJ2-2, with no clear D. Trimming cost V 0 bases and J 4 bases, with 3 bases left between them. This CDR3 has 13 amino acids. Germline loops: CDR1 MRHNA, CDR2 SNTAGT. This chain's CDR3 is CASSDSGTGELFF. The CDR3 coding sequence is TGTGCCAGCAGTGACTCGGGCACCGGGGAGCTGTTTTTT.

This clonotype was seen at least ten times. The chain uses TRBV5-1 and TRBJ1-1, with a tentative D call TRBD1 (5 bases). The V gene lost 2 bases and the J gene lost 2 bases, with 13 bases spanning the gap. This CDR3 spans 15 amino acids. Germline CDR1 and CDR2: SGHRS and YFSETQ. CDR3 loop: CASSFRGTGNTEAFF. CDR3 DNA sequence: TGCGCCAGCAGCTTTAGAGGGACGGGCAACACTGAAGCTTTCTTT.

This clonotype has only a few counts. The rearrangement uses TRBV7-2 and TRBJ1-6, with D tentatively TRBD1 (5 bases). This CDR3 spans 14 amino acids. With 6 bases removed from V and 1 base from J, the gap between germline ends came to 7 bases. Germline CDR1 is SGHTA and CDR2 is FQGNSA. CDR3 amino acids: CASRQGSYNSPLHF. CDR3 DNA sequence: TGTGCCAGCAGGCAGGGTTCCTATAATTCACCCCTCCACTTT.

This clonotype was recorded many times. The V call is TRBV9, the J call TRBJ2-5, with TRBD2 matching over 10 bases. The CDR3 has 14 residues. V was clipped by 3 bases and J by 5 bases; unmatched bases: 4. Germline-derived CDR1 and CDR2 are SGDLS and YYNGEE. Here the CDR3 reads CASSASGRRETQYF. CDR3 nucleotide sequence: TGTGCCAGCAGCGCTAGCGGGAGAAGGGAGACCCAGTACTTC.

This chain joins TRBV6-2 or TRBV6-3 and TRBJ1-1, with 11 bases identical to TRBD1. Germline V gene sequence: CDR1 MNHEY, CDR2 SVGEGT. V was clipped by 6 bases and J by 4 bases; unmatched bases: 19. CDR3 size: 19 residues. CDR3: CASRRPSGTGGPTGTEAFF. The CDR3, as DNA: TGTGCCAGCAGACGCCCTTCCGGGACAGGGGGACCAACGGGCACTGAAGCTTTCTTT.

This clonotype was counted a few times. The chain links TRBV20-1 to TRBJ1-1; D unresolved. This CDR3 is built from 11 residues. Per germline, CDR1 DFQATT and CDR2 SNEGSKA (reference sequence). V shed 1 base and J shed 5 bases, with 5 bases lying between them. CDR3 protein: CSARAYTEAFF. The CDR3 bases are TGCAGTGCTAGAGCCTATACTGAAGCTTTCTTT.